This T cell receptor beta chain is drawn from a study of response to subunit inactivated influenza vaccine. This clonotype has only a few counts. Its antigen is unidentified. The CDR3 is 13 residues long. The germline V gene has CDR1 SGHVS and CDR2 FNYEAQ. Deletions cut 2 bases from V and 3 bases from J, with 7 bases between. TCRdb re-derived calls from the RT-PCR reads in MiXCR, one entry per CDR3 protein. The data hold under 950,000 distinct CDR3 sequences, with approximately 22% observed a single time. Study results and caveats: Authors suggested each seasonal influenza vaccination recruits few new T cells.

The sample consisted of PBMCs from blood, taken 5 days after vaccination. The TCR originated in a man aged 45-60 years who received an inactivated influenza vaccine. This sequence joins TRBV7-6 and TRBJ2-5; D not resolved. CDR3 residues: CASSLIGKETQYF. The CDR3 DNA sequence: TGTGCCAGCAGCTTAATCGGCAAAGAGACCCAGTACTTC.